Listed below are T cell receptor beta chains from one sample, sequenced in a study of cytomegalovirus exposure and HLA in healthy donors. Method: immunoSEQ multiplex PCR; TCRdb's copy keeps in-frame clones and lacks some. This sample has fewer than 200,000 clones, with 70% to 90% found just once. The sequenced sample was PBMCs. All receptors come from a woman aged 25 to 39 in good health and CMV-seronegative. CDR3s include the opening cysteine and the closing phenylalanine or tryptophan. D genes are given only for firm matches. Clone sizes are given selectively: once, few, many, or a class where the clone is expanded.

v_call: TRBV4-1; d_call: TRBD1; j_call: TRBJ2-3; clone_size: once; cdr3_nt: TGCGCCAGCAGCCAAAAAGGTCGCGGGACAGGGCTGCCAGATACGCAGTATTTT; cdr3_aa: CASSQKGRGTGLPDTQYF
v_call: TRBV19; d_call: TRBD1; j_call: TRBJ1-1; clone_size: few; cdr3_nt: TGTGCCAGTAGTATAGCGACAGGGGGCACTGAAGCTTTCTTT; cdr3_aa: CASSIATGGTEAFF
v_call: TRBV7-9; d_call: NA; j_call: TRBJ1-5; clone_size: NA; cdr3_nt: TGTGCCAGCAGTAGAGGCAATCAGCCCCAGCATTTT; cdr3_aa: CASSRGNQPQHF
v_call: TRBV21-1; d_call: NA; j_call: TRBJ1-1; clone_size: NA; cdr3_nt: TGTGCCAGCAGCAAGAGCTCAGGGAAGACTGAAGCTTTCTTT; cdr3_aa: CASSKSSGKTEAFF
v_call: TRBV4-2; d_call: TRBD1; j_call: TRBJ2-2; clone_size: once; cdr3_nt: TGTGCCAGCAGCCAAGATCAGCAAACAGGGGGGCACGGGGAGCTGTTTTTT; cdr3_aa: CASSQDQQTGGHGELFF
v_call: TRBV5-1; d_call: NA; j_call: TRBJ2-3; clone_size: NA; cdr3_nt: TGCGCCAGCAGCTTGGATGGGGCGCGCACAGATACGCAGTATTTT; cdr3_aa: CASSLDGARTDTQYF
v_call: TRBV7-2; d_call: TRBD2; j_call: TRBJ2-7; clone_size: NA; cdr3_nt: TGTGCCAGCAGCTTAGAAGGCCCTAGACTAGCCCACGAGCAGTACTTC; cdr3_aa: CASSLEGPRLAHEQYF
v_call: TRBV28; d_call: NA; j_call: TRBJ1-2; clone_size: NA; cdr3_nt: TGTGCCAGCAGTTTTCGGGTGCAGGGTGGGTATGGCTACACCTTC; cdr3_aa: CASSFRVQGGYGYTF
v_call: TRBV28; d_call: NA; j_call: TRBJ1-5; clone_size: NA; cdr3_nt: TGTGCCAGCAGTTTTGGCCCGGGGGAGAGGGATCAGCCCCAGCATTTT; cdr3_aa: CASSFGPGERDQPQHF
v_call: TRBV5-1; d_call: TRBD1; j_call: TRBJ2-7; clone_size: NA; cdr3_nt: TGCGCCAGCAGCGCAACCCGGGACAGATACTACGAGCAGTACTTC; cdr3_aa: CASSATRDRYYEQYF
v_call: TRBV7-3; d_call: TRBD2; j_call: TRBJ2-7; clone_size: NA; cdr3_nt: TGTGCCAGCAGCTCGACGGGACTAGCGGGAGTCCCCTACGAGCAGTACTTC; cdr3_aa: CASSSTGLAGVPYEQYF
v_call: TRBV10-2; d_call: NA; j_call: TRBJ1-5; clone_size: NA; cdr3_nt: TGCGCCAGCAGCCCGTTAAGGAGGGGGGGGGATCAGCCCCAGCATTTT; cdr3_aa: CASSPLRRGGDQPQHF
v_call: TRBV6-5; d_call: TRBD2; j_call: TRBJ2-1; clone_size: few; cdr3_nt: TGTGCCAGCAGTATACGGGGGGATGAGCAGTTCTTC; cdr3_aa: CASSIRGDEQFF
v_call: TRBV7-9; d_call: NA; j_call: TRBJ2-7; clone_size: NA; cdr3_nt: TGTTCCAGCAGCGACACTTTAGGCTACGAGCAGTACTTC; cdr3_aa: CSSSDTLGYEQYF
v_call: TRBV2; d_call: NA; j_call: TRBJ1-1; clone_size: NA; cdr3_nt: TGTGCCAGCAGTCTACACCAGGGTGTTAACACTGAAGCTTTCTTT; cdr3_aa: CASSLHQGVNTEAFF
v_call: TRBV2; d_call: NA; j_call: TRBJ2-5; clone_size: once; cdr3_nt: TGTGCCAGCAGTTCACAGGGAATCGCAAAAGAGACCCAGTACTTC; cdr3_aa: CASSSQGIAKETQYF
v_call: TRBV7-8; d_call: NA; j_call: TRBJ2-7; clone_size: few; cdr3_nt: TGTGCCAGCAGCTTCACAGGGGAGGCCTACGAGCAGTACTTC; cdr3_aa: CASSFTGEAYEQYF
v_call: TRBV6-1; d_call: TRBD2; j_call: TRBJ2-3; clone_size: NA; cdr3_nt: TGTGCCAGCAGTGCTGTCGGGAGGGCCTGGGATACGCAGTATTTT; cdr3_aa: CASSAVGRAWDTQYF
v_call: TRBV18; d_call: NA; j_call: TRBJ1-2; clone_size: NA; cdr3_nt: TGTGCCAGCTCACCAATCTCAGGGTACAACTATGGCTACACCTTC; cdr3_aa: CASSPISGYNYGYTF
v_call: TRBV11-1; d_call: NA; j_call: TRBJ1-1; clone_size: NA; cdr3_nt: TGTGCCAGCAGCCCTAGACAGAGGACGAACACTGAAGCTTTCTTT; cdr3_aa: CASSPRQRTNTEAFF
v_call: TRBV1; d_call: NA; j_call: TRBJ2-7; clone_size: NA; cdr3_nt: TGCACCAGCAGCCAAGGCTTACTAGCATGTTACGAGCAGTACTTC; cdr3_aa: CTSSQGLLACYEQYF
v_call: TRBV25-1; d_call: NA; j_call: TRBJ2-1; clone_size: NA; cdr3_nt: TGTGCCAGCAGTGATGTTCACTACAATGAGCAGTTCTTC; cdr3_aa: CASSDVHYNEQFF
v_call: TRBV19; d_call: NA; j_call: TRBJ1-3; clone_size: NA; cdr3_nt: TGTGCCAGTAGCCGTGGAGGGCAGGGACGCTCTGGAAACACCATATATTTT; cdr3_aa: CASSRGGQGRSGNTIYF
v_call: TRBV6-1; d_call: NA; j_call: TRBJ1-1; clone_size: NA; cdr3_nt: TGTGCCAGCAGTGCTTGGGGAAAGGGGTCCCCTCACACTGAAGCTTTCTTT; cdr3_aa: CASSAWGKGSPHTEAFF
v_call: TRBV6-6; d_call: TRBD2; j_call: TRBJ2-2; clone_size: few; cdr3_nt: TGTGCCAGCAGTTACTCCGGGACTAGCGGTACCGGGGAGCTGTTTTTT; cdr3_aa: CASSYSGTSGTGELFF
v_call: TRBV7-9; d_call: NA; j_call: TRBJ1-3; clone_size: NA; cdr3_nt: TGTTCCAGCAGCTTATTAGCCGGGGACTCTGGAAACACCATATATTTT; cdr3_aa: CSSSLLAGDSGNTIYF
v_call: TRBV28; d_call: NA; j_call: TRBJ2-7; clone_size: few; cdr3_nt: TGTGCCAGCGGGGGAATGCAGGCCGGGGGGTACTTC; cdr3_aa: CASGGMQAGGYF
v_call: TRBV28; d_call: TRBD1; j_call: TRBJ1-3; clone_size: NA; cdr3_nt: TGTGCCAGCAACCTCGGGACAGGGGTGGGAAACACCATATATTTT; cdr3_aa: CASNLGTGVGNTIYF
v_call: TRBV7-2; d_call: TRBD1; j_call: TRBJ1-2; clone_size: NA; cdr3_nt: TGTGCCAGCAGCCCGGATTCCAGGGACAGGGTATATGGCTACACCTTC; cdr3_aa: CASSPDSRDRVYGYTF
v_call: TRBV30; d_call: NA; j_call: TRBJ2-1; clone_size: NA; cdr3_nt: TGTGCCTGGAGGAGGGGCGGGGTAGTTGAGCAGTTCTTC; cdr3_aa: CAWRRGGVVEQFF
v_call: TRBV5-1; d_call: TRBD1; j_call: TRBJ2-7; clone_size: NA; cdr3_nt: TGCGCCAGCAGCTCGGGACAGAGCTCCTACGAGCAGTACTTC; cdr3_aa: CASSSGQSSYEQYF
v_call: TRBV27; d_call: TRBD1; j_call: TRBJ1-6; clone_size: NA; cdr3_nt: TGTGCCAGCAGAACACTGACAGGGCGGAATTCACCCCTCCACTTT; cdr3_aa: CASRTLTGRNSPLHF
v_call: TRBV28; d_call: NA; j_call: TRBJ1-1; clone_size: NA; cdr3_nt: TGTGCCAGCAGTTGGAGGGGGAACACTGAAGCTTTCTTT; cdr3_aa: CASSWRGNTEAFF
v_call: TRBV6-6; d_call: NA; j_call: TRBJ2-3; clone_size: NA; cdr3_nt: TGTGCCAGCAGTTCCGAGATTCCTGGCACAGATACGCAGTATTTT; cdr3_aa: CASSSEIPGTDTQYF
v_call: TRBV4-2; d_call: NA; j_call: TRBJ1-2; clone_size: NA; cdr3_nt: TGTGCCAGCAGCCAGGAAAGCAATGTAGCCTTAAACTATGGCTACACCTTC; cdr3_aa: CASSQESNVALNYGYTF
v_call: TRBV4-1; d_call: NA; j_call: TRBJ2-7; clone_size: few; cdr3_nt: TGCGCCAGCAGCCCTCGACAGGCCGCCTACGAGCAGTACTTC; cdr3_aa: CASSPRQAAYEQYF
v_call: TRBV2; d_call: TRBD1; j_call: TRBJ1-2; clone_size: few; cdr3_nt: TGTGCCAGCACCCTAGACGGGACAGTCTATGGCTACACCTTC; cdr3_aa: CASTLDGTVYGYTF
v_call: TRBV4-3; d_call: NA; j_call: TRBJ1-1; clone_size: once; cdr3_nt: TGCGCCAGCAGCCCTCGAGGGGGGAACACTGAAGCTTTCTTT; cdr3_aa: CASSPRGGNTEAFF
v_call: TRBV2; d_call: TRBD1; j_call: TRBJ2-7; clone_size: NA; cdr3_nt: TGTGCCAGCATTTCCGGGACAGGCTCCTACGAGCAGTACTTC; cdr3_aa: CASISGTGSYEQYF